The 7 T cell receptor beta chains below were found in one sample sequenced in a study of read filtering for tumor transcriptome and immune sequencing. This library used 300 to 500 ng RNA and molecular barcoded adaptors spanning alpha/delta and beta/gamma chains. Via MiXCR, TCRdb re-called the reads, giving one row per CDR3 protein. The sample has over 45,000 distinct CDR3 sequences, around 20% seen once; the top ten hold 30% to 45%. Sequenced sample: a population of CD138-negative cells sorted from bone marrow. Source of these receptors: a donor aged 40 or over with multiple myeloma.

In this sample, this clonotype turned up many times. The gene calls are TRBV27 and TRBJ2-7; 7 bases are shared with TRBD2. This CDR3 comprises 16 residues. Looked up from germline, CDR1 is MNHEY and CDR2 is SMNVEV (reference sequence). V gave up 5 bases and J gave up 0 bases; unmatched junction bases: 10. This CDR3 is CASSTGASGNSYEQYF. The CDR3 DNA is TGTGCCAGCAGTACCGGAGCTAGCGGAAACTCCTACGAGCAGTACTTC.

The sample holds many counts of this clonotype. The chain is built from TRBV5-1 and TRBJ2-1; 8 bases align to TRBD1. Germline assignment: CDR1 SGHRS and CDR2 YFSETQ. V shed 3 bases and J 8 bases; nucleotides not matched to a gene: 4. There are 13 residues in the CDR3. The chain's CDR3 is CASSWTGIDEQFF. In DNA form, the CDR3 reads TGCGCCAGCAGCTGGACAGGGATAGATGAGCAGTTCTTC.

This clonotype was recorded many times. A junction boundary mismatches the germline segment, possibly from a read error. The chain combines TRBV6-6 with TRBJ2-1, with TRBD1 as a possible D gene (6 bases). CDR1 is MNHNY and CDR2 is SVGAGI in the germline V gene (reference sequence). CDR3 length: 15 amino acids. For the CDR3, the DNA is TGTGTCAGTATGGTGGGGGCGAGCTCCTATAATGAGCAGTTCTTC. It codes for CVSMVGASSYNEQFF.

Ten or more counts support this clonotype. The CDR3 spells CASSPVLAGGTDTQYF. The CDR3 bases are TGTGCCAGCAGCCCTGTTCTAGCGGGGGGAACAGATACGCAGTATTTT. The genes are TRBV6-6 and TRBJ2-3, with 11 nucleotides matching TRBD2. V lost 6 bases and J lost 3; bases outside the gene matches: 8. Per germline, CDR1 MNHNY and CDR2 SVGAGI (reference sequence). This CDR3 is 16 amino acids long.

This clonotype occurred many times. The rearrangement uses TRBV3-1 and TRBJ2-2; no clear D. This CDR3 has 16 residues. The V and J ends lost 5 bases and 6 bases respectively, with 19 bases between them. Germline V CDR1 and CDR2: LGHDT, YNNKEL (reference sequence). The CDR3 nucleotides are TGTGCCAGCAGCACTATCCCCAAGAACACCGCCGGGGAGCTGTTTTTT. It translates to CASSTIPKNTAGELFF.

About this clonotype itself: This may be a read error, as it is one base from a much larger clone. This chain uses TRBV7-2 with TRBJ1-2; 9 nucleotides match TRBD1. Germline CDR1 reads SGHTA; CDR2 reads FQGNSA. The CDR3 covers 15 residues. The CDR3 coding sequence is TGTGCCAGCAGCCCGATGACAGGGGGATATTATGGCTTCACCTTC. It translates to CASSPMTGGYYGFTF.

This clonotype showed up many times. This chain connects TRBV19 to TRBJ2-2; D gene unclear. V was cut by 4 bases and J by 7 bases, with 7 bases left in between. Germline lookup yields CDR1 LNHDA and CDR2 SQIVND (reference sequence). CDR3 size: 12 residues. CDR3 coding DNA: TGTGCCAGTAGTAGCGGCGGCGGGGAGCTGTTTTTT. Its protein is CASSSGGGELFF.